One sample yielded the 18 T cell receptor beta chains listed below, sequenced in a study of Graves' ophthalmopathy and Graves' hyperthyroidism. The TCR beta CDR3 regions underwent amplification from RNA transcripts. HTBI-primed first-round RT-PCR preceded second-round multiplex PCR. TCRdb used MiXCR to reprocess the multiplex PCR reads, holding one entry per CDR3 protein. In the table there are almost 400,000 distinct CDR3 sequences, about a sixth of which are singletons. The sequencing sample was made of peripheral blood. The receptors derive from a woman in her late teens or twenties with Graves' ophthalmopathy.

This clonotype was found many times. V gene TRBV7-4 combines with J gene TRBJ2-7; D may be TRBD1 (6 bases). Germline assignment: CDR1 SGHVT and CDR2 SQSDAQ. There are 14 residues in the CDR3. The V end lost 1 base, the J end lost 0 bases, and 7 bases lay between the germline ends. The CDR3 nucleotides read TGTGCCAGCAGCTTAGAGACAGGCTCCTACGAGCAGTACTTC. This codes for CASSLETGSYEQYF. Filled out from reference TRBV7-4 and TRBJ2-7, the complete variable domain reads GAGVSQSPRYKVAKRGRDVALRCDSISGHVTLYWYRQTLGQGSEVLTYSQSDAQRDKSGRPSGRFSAERPERSVSTLKIQRTEQGDSAVYLCASSLETGSYEQYFGPGTRLTVT.

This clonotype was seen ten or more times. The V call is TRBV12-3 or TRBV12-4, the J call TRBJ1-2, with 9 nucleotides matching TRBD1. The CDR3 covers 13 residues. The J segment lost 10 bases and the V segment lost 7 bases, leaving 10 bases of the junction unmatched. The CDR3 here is CASKGTGIPNYTF. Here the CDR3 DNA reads TGTGCCAGCAAGGGGACAGGGATCCCAAACTACACCTTC.

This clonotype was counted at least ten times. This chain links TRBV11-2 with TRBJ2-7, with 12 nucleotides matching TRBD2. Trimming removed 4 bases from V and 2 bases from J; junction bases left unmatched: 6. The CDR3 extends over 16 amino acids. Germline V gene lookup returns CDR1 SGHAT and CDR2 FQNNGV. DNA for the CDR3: TGTGCCAGCAGCTCCCAGACTAGCGGGGGAACCTACGAGCAGTACTTC. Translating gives CASSSQTSGGTYEQYF.

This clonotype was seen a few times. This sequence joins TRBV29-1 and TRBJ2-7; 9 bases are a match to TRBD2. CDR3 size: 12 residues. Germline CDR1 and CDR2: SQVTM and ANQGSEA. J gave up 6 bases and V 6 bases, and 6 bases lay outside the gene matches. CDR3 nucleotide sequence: TGCAGCGTGATAGCGGGAGTCGGCGAGCAGTACTTC. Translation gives CSVIAGVGEQYF.

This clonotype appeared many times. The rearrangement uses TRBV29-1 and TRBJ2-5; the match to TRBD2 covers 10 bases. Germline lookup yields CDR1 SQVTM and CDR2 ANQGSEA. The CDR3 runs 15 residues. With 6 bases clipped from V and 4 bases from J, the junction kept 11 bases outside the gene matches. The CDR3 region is CSVDSGRSGRETQYF. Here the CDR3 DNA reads TGCAGCGTAGATAGCGGGAGGAGTGGTCGAGAGACCCAGTACTTC.

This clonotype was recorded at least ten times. CDR3 amino acids: CSVAGRRQAKNIQYF. DNA for the CDR3: TGCAGCGTTGCGGGCCGGCGCCAAGCCAAAAACATTCAGTACTTC. The chain employs TRBV29-1 and TRBJ2-4; no definite D call. Germline values: CDR1 SQVTM, CDR2 ANQGSEA. This CDR3 is built from 15 residues. V dropped 4 bases and J dropped 0 bases, with 13 bases sitting between them.

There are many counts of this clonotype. CDR3: CASSFSGTGHTGELFF. Written as DNA, the CDR3 is TGTGCCAGCAGCTTCTCCGGGACAGGACACACCGGGGAGCTGTTTTTT. The chain links TRBV11-2 to TRBJ2-2; 8 positions agree with TRBD1. The CDR3 consists of 16 residues. J lost 3 bases, V lost 3 bases, and 6 bases had no gene match. CDR1 is SGHAT, CDR2 FQNNGV, per germline. The whole variable domain, filled in from reference TRBV11-2 and TRBJ2-2, reads EAGVAQSPRYKIIEKRQSVAFWCNPISGHATLYWYQQILGQGPKLLIQFQNNGVVDDSQLPKDRFSAERLKGVDSTLKIQPAKLEDSAVYLCASSFSGTGHTGELFFGEGSRLTVL.

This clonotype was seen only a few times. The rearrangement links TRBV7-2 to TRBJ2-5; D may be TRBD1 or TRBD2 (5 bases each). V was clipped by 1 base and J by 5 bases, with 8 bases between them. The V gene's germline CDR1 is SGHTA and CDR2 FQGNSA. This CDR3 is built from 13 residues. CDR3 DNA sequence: TGTGCCAGCAGCTTAGAGTGGGGGGAGACCCAGTACTTC. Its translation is CASSLEWGETQYF.

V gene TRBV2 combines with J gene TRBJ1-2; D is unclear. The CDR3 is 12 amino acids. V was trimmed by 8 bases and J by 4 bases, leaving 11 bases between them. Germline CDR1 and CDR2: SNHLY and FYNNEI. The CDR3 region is CASSEEIYGYTF. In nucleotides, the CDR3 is TGTGCCAGCTCTGAGGAGATCTATGGCTACACCTTC. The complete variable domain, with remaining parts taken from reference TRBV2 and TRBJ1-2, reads EPEVTQTPSHQVTQMGQEVILRCVPISNHLYFYWYRQILGQKVEFLVSFYNNEISEKSEIFDDQFSVERPDGSNFTLKIRSTKLEDSAMYFCASSEEIYGYTFGSGTRLTVV.

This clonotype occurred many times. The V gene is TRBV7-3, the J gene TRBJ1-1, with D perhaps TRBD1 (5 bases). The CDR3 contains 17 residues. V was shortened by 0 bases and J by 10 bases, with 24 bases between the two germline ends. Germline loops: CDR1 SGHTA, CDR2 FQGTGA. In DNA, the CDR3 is TGTGCCAGCAGCTTAACGTTAATTCATACCTGTCGGCAGGGAGCTTTCTTT. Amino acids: CASSLTLIHTCRQGAFF.

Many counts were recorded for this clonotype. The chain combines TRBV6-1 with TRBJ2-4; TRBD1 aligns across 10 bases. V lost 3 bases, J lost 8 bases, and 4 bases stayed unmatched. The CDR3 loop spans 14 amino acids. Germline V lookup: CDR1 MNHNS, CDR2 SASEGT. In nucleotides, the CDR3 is TGTGCCAGCAGTGACCGGGACAGGGGAGACATTCAGTACTTC. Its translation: CASSDRDRGDIQYF.

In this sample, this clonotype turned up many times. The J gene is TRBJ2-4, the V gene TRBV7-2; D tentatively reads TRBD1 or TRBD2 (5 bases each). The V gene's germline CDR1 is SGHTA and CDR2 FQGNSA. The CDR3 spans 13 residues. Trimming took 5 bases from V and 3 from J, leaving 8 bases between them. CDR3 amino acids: CASSPGHKNIQYF. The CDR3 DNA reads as TGTGCCAGCAGCCCGGGGCACAAAAACATTCAGTACTTC.

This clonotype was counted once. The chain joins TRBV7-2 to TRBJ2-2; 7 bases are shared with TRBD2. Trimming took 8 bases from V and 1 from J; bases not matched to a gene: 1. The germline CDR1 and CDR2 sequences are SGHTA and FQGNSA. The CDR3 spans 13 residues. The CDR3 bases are TGTGCCAGCGGGGGGGTGAACACCGGGGAGCTGTTTTTT. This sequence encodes CASGGVNTGELFF.

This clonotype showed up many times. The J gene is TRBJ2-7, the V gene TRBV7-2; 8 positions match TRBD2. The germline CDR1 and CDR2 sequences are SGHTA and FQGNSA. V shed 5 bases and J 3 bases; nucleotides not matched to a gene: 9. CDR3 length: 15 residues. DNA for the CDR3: TGTGCCAGCAGCCAGAGCGGGAGAACACGCTACGAGCAGTACTTC. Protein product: CASSQSGRTRYEQYF.

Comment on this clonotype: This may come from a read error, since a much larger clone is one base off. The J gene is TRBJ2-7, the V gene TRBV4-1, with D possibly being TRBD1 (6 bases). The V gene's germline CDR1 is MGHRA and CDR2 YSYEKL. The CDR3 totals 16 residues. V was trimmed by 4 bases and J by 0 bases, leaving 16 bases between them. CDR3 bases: TGCGCCAGCAGCCCTAACCTCGACAGGAGCTCCTACGAGCAGTACTTC. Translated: CASSPNLDRSSYEQYF.

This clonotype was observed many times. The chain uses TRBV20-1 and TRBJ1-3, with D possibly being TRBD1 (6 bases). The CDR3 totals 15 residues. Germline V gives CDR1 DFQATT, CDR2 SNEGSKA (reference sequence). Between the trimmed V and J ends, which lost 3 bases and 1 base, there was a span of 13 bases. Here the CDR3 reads CSASTDSSSGNTIYF. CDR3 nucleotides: TGCAGTGCTAGTACGGACAGTTCTTCTGGAAACACCATATATTTT.

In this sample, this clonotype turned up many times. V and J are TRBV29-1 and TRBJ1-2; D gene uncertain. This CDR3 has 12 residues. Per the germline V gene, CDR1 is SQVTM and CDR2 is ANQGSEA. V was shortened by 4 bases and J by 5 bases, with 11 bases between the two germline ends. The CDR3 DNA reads TGCAGCGTTGGTCGGGATTCGTATGGCTACACCTTC. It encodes CSVGRDSYGYTF.

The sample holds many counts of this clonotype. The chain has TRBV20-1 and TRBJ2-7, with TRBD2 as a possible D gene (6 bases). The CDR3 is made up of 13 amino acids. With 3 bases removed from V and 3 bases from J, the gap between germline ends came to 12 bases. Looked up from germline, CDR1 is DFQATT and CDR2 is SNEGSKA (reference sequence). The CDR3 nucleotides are TGCAGTGCTAGTGGGGGGATGGACTACGAGCAGTACTTC. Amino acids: CSASGGMDYEQYF.